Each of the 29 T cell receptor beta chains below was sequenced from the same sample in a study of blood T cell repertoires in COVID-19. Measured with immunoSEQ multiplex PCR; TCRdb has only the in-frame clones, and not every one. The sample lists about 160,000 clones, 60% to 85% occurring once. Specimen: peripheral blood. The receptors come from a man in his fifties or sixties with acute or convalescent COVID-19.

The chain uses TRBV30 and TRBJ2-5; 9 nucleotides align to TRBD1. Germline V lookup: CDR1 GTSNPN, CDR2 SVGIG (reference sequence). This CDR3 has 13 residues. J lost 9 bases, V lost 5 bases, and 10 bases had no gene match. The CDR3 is CAWGTGSSGAQYF. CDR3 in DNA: TGTGCCTGGGGGACAGGGAGTTCGGGGGCCCAGTACTTC.

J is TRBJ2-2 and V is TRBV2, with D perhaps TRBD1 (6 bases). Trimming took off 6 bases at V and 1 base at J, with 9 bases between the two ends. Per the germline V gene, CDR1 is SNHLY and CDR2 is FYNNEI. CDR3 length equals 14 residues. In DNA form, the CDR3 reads TGTGCCAGCAGGAGGGGGTTGAACACCGGGGAGCTGTTTTTT. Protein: CASRRGLNTGELFF.

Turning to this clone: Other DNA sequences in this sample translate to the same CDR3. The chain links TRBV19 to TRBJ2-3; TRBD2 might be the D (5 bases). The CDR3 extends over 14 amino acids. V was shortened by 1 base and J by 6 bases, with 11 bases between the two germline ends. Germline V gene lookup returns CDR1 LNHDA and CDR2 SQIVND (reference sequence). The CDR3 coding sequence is TGTGCCAGTAGTATAGGGACCGGCGGGGATACGCAGTATTTT. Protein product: CASSIGTGGDTQYF.

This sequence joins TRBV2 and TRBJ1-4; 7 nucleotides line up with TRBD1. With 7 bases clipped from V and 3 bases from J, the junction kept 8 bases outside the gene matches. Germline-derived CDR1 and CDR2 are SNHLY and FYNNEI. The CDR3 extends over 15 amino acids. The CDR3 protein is CASNSRDSSNEKLFF. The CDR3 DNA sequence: TGTGCCAGCAACTCGAGGGACAGCTCTAATGAAAAACTGTTTTTT.

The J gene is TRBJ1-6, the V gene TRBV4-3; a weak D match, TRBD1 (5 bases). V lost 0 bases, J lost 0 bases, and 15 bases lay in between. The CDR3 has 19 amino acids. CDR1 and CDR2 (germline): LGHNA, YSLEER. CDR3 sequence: CASSQDRVQASSYNSPLHF. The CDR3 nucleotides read TGCGCCAGCAGCCAAGATCGGGTACAGGCGAGCTCCTATAATTCACCCCTCCACTTT.

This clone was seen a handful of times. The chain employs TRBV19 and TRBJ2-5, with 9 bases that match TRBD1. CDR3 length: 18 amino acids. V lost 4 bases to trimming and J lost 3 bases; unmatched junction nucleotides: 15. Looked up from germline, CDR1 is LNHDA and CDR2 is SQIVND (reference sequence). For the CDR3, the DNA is TGTGCCAGTAGTAAGAGGGACAGGGCGGTTATTGGGAAAGAGACCCAGTACTTC. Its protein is CASSKRDRAVIGKETQYF.

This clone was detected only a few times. CDR3 in DNA: TGTGCCAGCAGCGTATTTGCGGGGGCCCACTACGAGCAGTACTTC. It yields the protein CASSVFAGAHYEQYF. The chain employs TRBV9 and TRBJ2-7, with a weak D call TRBD2 (7 bases). Trimming pared 1 base from V and 3 bases from J, leaving 14 bases between. Germline assignment: CDR1 SGDLS and CDR2 YYNGEE. This CDR3 comprises 15 residues.

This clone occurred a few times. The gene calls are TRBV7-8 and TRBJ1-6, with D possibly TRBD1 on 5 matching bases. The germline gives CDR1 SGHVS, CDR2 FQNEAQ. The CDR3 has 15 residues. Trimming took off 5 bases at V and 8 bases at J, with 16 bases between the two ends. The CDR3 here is CASSASAGWDSPLHF. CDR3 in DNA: TGTGCCAGCAGCGCCAGTGCAGGGTGGGATTCACCCCTCCACTTT.

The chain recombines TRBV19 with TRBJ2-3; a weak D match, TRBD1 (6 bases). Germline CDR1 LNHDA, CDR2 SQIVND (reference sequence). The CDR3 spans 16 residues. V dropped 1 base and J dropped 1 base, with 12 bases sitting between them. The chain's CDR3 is CASSIVVGAGTDTQYF. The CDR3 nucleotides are TGTGCCAGTAGTATAGTTGTGGGGGCAGGCACAGATACGCAGTATTTT.

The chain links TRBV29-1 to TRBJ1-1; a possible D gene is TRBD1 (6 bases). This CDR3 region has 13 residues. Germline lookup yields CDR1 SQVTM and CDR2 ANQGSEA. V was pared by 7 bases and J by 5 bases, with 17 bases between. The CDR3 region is CSGRTETITEAFF. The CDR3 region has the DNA TGCAGCGGTCGGACAGAGACTATTACTGAAGCTTTCTTT.

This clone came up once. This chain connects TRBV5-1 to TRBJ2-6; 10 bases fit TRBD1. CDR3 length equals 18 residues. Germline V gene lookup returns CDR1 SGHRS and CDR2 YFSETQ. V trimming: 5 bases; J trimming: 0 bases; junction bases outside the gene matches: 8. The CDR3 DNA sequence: TGCGCCAGCAGTTCGACCGGGACAGGGGCCTCTGGGGCCAACGTCCTGACTTTC. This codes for CASSSTGTGASGANVLTF.

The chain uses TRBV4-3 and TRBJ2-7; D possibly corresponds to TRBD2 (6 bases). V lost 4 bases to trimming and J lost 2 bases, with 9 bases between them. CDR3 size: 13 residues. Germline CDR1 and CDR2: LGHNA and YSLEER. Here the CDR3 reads CASSPGLAYEQYF. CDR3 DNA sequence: TGCGCCAGCAGCCCGGGACTGGCCTACGAGCAGTACTTC.

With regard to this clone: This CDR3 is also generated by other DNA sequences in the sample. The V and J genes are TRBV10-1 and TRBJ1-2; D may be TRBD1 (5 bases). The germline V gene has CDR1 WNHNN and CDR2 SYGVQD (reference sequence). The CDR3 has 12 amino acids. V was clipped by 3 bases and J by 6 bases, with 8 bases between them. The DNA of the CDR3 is TGCGCCAGCAGTGACGGGGGTAATGGCTACACCTTC. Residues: CASSDGGNGYTF.

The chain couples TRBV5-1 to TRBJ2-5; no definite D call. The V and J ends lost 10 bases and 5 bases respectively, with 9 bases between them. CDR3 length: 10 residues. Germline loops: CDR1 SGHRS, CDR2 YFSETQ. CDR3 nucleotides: TGCGCCTGCAAAGAGGAGACCCAGTACTTC. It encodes CACKEETQYF.

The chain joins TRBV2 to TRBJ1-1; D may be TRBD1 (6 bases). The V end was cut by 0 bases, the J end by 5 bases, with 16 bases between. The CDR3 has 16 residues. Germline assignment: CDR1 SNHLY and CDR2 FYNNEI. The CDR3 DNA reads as TGTGCCAGCAGTGAAGCGCTTCCGGCAGGACAGACTGAAGCTTTCTTT. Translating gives CASSEALPAGQTEAFF.

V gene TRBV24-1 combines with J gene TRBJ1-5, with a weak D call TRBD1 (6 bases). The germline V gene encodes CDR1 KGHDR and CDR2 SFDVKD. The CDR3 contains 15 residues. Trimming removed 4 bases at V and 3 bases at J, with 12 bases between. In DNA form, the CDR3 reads TGTGCCACCAGTGACACTCAGGGGAACAATCAGCCCCAGCATTTT. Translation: CATSDTQGNNQPQHF.

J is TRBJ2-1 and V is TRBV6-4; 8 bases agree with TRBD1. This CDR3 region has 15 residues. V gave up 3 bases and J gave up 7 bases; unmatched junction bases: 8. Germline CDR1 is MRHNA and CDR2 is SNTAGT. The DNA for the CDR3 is TGTGCCAGCAGTGAGGGGCAGGGGGCACGGAATGAGCAGTTCTTC. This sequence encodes CASSEGQGARNEQFF.

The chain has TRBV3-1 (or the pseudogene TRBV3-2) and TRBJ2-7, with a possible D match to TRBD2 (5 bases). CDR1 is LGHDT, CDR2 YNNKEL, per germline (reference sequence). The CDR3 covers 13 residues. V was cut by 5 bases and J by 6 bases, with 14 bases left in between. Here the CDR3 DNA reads TGTGCCAGCAGCTACTATACACGGGGCGAGCAGTACTTC. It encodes CASSYYTRGEQYF.

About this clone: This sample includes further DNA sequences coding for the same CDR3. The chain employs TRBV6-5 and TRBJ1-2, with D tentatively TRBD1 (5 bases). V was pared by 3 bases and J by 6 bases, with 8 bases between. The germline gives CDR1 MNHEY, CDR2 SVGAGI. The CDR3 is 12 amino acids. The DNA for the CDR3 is TGTGCCAGCAGTTATGGGGGGAATGGCTACACCTTC. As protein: CASSYGGNGYTF.

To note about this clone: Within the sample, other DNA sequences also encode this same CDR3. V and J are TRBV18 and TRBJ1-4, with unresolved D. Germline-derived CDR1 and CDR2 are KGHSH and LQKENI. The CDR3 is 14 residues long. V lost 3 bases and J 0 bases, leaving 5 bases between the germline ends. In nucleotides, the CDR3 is TGTGCCAGCTCACCGGGAGCAACTAATGAAAAACTGTTTTTT. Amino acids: CASSPGATNEKLFF.

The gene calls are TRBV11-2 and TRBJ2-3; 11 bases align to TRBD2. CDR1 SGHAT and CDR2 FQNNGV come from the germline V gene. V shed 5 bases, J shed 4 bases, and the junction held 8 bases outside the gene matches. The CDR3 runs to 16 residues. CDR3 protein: CASSISGTSGPDTQYF. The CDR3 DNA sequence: TGTGCCAGCAGCATCTCCGGGACTAGCGGACCAGATACGCAGTATTTT. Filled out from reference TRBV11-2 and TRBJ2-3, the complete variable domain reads EAGVAQSPRYKIIEKRQSVAFWCNPISGHATLYWYQQILGQGPKLLIQFQNNGVVDDSQLPKDRFSAERLKGVDSTLKIQPAKLEDSAVYLCASSISGTSGPDTQYFGPGTRLTVL.

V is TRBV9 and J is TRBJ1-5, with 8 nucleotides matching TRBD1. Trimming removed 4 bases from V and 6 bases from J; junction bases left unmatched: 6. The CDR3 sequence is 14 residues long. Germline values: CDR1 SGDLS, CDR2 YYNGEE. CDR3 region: CASSTGQGGQPQHF. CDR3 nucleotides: TGTGCCAGCAGCACTGGACAGGGAGGTCAGCCCCAGCATTTT.

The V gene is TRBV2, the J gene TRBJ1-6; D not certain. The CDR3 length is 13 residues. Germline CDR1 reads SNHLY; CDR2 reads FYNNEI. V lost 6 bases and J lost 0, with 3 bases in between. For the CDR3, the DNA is TGTGCCAGCAGGAGCTCCTATAATTCACCCCTCCACTTT. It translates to CASRSSYNSPLHF.

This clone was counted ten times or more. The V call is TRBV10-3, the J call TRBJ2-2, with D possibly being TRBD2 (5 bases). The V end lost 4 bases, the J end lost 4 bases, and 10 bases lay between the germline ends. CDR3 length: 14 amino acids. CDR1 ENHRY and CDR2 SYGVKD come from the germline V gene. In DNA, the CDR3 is TGTGCCATCAGTGTCGGACTCTTCACCGGGGAGCTGTTTTTT. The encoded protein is CAISVGLFTGELFF.

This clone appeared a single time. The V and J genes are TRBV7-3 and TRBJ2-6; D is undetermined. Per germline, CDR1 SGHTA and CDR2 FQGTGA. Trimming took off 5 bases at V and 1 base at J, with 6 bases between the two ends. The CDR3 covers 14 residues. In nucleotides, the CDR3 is TGTGCCAGCAGCGACAAATCTGGGGCCAACGTCCTGACTTTC. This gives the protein CASSDKSGANVLTF.

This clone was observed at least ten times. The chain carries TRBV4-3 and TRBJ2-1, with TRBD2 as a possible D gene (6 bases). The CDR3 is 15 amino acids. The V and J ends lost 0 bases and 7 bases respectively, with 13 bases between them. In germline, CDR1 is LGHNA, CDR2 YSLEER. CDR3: CASSQDRGGGNEQFF. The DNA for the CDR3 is TGCGCCAGCAGCCAAGATCGGGGCGGAGGGAATGAGCAGTTCTTC.

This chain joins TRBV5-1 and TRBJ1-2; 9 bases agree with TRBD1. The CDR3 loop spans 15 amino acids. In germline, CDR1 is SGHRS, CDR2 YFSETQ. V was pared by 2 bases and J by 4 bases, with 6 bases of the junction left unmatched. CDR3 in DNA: TGCGCCAGCAGCTTCGGGACAGGGAGCGGCTATGGCTACACCTTC. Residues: CASSFGTGSGYGYTF. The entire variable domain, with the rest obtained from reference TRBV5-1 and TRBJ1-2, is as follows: KAGVTQTPRYLIKTRGQQVTLSCSPISGHRSVSWYQQTPGQGLQFLFEYFSETQRNKGNFPGRFSGRQFSNSRSEMNVSTLELGDSALYLCASSFGTGSGYGYTFGSGTRLTVV.

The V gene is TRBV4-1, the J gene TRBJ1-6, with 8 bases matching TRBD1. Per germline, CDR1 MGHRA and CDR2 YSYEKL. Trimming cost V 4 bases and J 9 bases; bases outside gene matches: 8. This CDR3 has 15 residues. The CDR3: CASSLLDRDASPLHF. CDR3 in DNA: TGCGCCAGCAGCCTCCTGGACAGGGACGCTTCACCCCTCCACTTT.

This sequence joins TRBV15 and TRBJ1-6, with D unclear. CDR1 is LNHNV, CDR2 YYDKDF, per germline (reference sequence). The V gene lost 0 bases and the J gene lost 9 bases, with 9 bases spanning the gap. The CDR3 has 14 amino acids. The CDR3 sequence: CATSRDLSGSPLHF. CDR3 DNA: TGTGCCACCAGCAGAGATCTATCGGGTTCACCCCTCCACTTT.